These T cell receptor beta chains were read from a single sample in a study of blood T cell repertoires in COVID-19. Method: immunoSEQ multiplex PCR; TCRdb's copy keeps in-frame clones and lacks some. The sample has approximately 380,000 clones, 85% to 90% seen once. Sequenced input: PBMCs or T cells enriched from blood (not recorded which). All receptors come from a woman aged 18-30 years who had recovered from COVID-19. CDR3s include the opening cysteine and the closing phenylalanine or tryptophan. The D gene is left open where the match is weak. Size tells how often a clone was seen (once, few, many) or the class of an expanded clone, and some rows leave it out.

j_call clone_size d_call v_call cdr3_nt cdr3_aa
TRBJ2-3 few - TRBV6-1 TGTGCCAGCAGTGACGGGACAGATACGCAGTATTTT CASSDGTDTQYF
TRBJ1-2 - - TRBV15 TGTGCCACCAGCATTAACAGAATACCTAACTATGGCTACACCTTC CATSINRIPNYGYTF
TRBJ2-7 - TRBD2 TRBV2 TGTGCCAGCAGCAGTAGCGGGGGGTACGAGCAGTACTTC CASSSSGGYEQYF
TRBJ2-7 - - TRBV11-3 TGTGCCAGCAGCTTACAGGGGAGGGACGAGCAGTACTTC CASSLQGRDEQYF
TRBJ2-2 - - TRBV3-1/TRBV3-2 TGTGCCAGCAGCCCTTTTCTAACGAACACCGGGGAGCTGTTTTTT CASSPFLTNTGELFF
TRBJ1-6 - TRBD1 TRBV9 TGTGCCAGCAGCGGACTGGGACAGGCTGACTCACCCCTCCACTTT CASSGLGQADSPLHF
TRBJ2-5 - - TRBV5-6 TGTGCCAGCAGCTCGAGGGTCGATCCTTGGGAGACCCAGTACTTC CASSSRVDPWETQYF
TRBJ2-3 - TRBD1 TRBV28 TGTGCCAGCAGCTCCCGGACAGGGAGATTCACAGATACGCAGTATTTT CASSSRTGRFTDTQYF
TRBJ1-1 - TRBD1 TRBV9 TGTGCCAGCAGCTTAGACAGGGGAGACACTGAAGCTTTCTTT CASSLDRGDTEAFF
TRBJ1-4 - TRBD1 TRBV11-2 TGTGCCAGCAGCAAGGGACAGGGGGCTGAAAAACTGTTTTTT CASSKGQGAEKLFF
TRBJ2-1 - - TRBV21-1 TGTGCCAGCAGCAAAAATGGGACAGACAATGAGCAGTTCTTC CASSKNGTDNEQFF
TRBJ2-7 few - TRBV4-1 TGCGCCAGCAGCCTTCCTAACGAACGATCCTACGAGCAGTACTTC CASSLPNERSYEQYF
TRBJ2-7 - TRBD2 TRBV4-2 TGTGCCAGCAGCCAAGATTTCGTCCCACTAGCGGGCTACGAGCAGTACTTC CASSQDFVPLAGYEQYF
TRBJ2-2 - TRBD1 TRBV7-2 TGTGCCAGCAGCTTAGTGGACAGGGGGCAATACACCGGGGAGCTGTTTTTT CASSLVDRGQYTGELFF
TRBJ2-5 - TRBD2 TRBV7-8 TGTGCCAGCAGCTTTAGGACTAGCGGGGGCAAGAGAGAGACCCAGTACTTC CASSFRTSGGKRETQYF
TRBJ1-6 once - TRBV10-3 TGTGCCATCAGTGAGGGCCGGGATTATTCACCCCTCCACTTT CAISEGRDYSPLHF
TRBJ1-4 - TRBD1 TRBV11-2 TGTGCCAGCAGCTCGACTTACAGGGGTAGAAATGAAAAACTGTTTTTT CASSSTYRGRNEKLFF
TRBJ1-1 - - TRBV5-1 TGCGCCAGCAGCTTGGGCATCCAGGGGACTGAAGCTTTCTTT CASSLGIQGTEAFF
TRBJ1-2 few - TRBV30 TGTGCCTTAGACCGCAACTTCGACTCTAACTATGGCTACACCTTC CALDRNFDSNYGYTF
TRBJ2-3 - TRBD1 TRBV7-9 TGTGCCAGCAGCACCGGGACAGGGGGCGTCTTCACAGATACGCAGTATTTT CASSTGTGGVFTDTQYF